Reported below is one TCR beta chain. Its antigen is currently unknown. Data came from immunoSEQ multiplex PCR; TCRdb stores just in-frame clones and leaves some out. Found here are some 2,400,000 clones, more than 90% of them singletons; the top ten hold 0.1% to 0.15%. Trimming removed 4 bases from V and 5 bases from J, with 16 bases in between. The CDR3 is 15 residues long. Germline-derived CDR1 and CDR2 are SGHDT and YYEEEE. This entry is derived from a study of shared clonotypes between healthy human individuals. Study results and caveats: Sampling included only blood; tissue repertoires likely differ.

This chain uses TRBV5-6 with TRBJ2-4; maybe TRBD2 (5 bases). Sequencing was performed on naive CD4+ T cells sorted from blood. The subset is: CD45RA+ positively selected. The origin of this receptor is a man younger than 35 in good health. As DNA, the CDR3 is TGTGCCAGCAGCCCGACATTTTCTAGCCAAAACATTCAGTACTTC. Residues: CASSPTFSSQNIQYF. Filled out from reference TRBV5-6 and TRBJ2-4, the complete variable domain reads DAGVTQSPTHLIKTRGQQVTLRCSPKSGHDTVSWYQQALGQGPQFIFQYYEEEERQRGNFPDRFSGHQFPNYSSELNVNALLLGDSALYLCASSPTFSSQNIQYFGAGTRLSVL.